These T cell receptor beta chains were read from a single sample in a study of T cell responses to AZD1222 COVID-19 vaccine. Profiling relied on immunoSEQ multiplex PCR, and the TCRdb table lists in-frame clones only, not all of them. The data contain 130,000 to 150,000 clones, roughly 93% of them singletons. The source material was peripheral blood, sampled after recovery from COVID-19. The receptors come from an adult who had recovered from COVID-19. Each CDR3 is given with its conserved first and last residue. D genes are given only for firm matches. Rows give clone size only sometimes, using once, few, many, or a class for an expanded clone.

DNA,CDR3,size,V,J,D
TGTGCCAGCAGCCAGGGACAGGGAGATCAGCCCCAGCATTTT,CASSQGQGDQPQHF,few,TRBV3-1/TRBV3-2,TRBJ1-5,TRBD1
TGTGCCAGCTCACCAATGGCGGGAGTGCACTACGAGCAGTACTTC,CASSPMAGVHYEQYF,once,TRBV18,TRBJ2-7,TRBD2
TGTGCCAGCAGAGGAGGAACAACTGAAGCTTTCTTT,CASRGGTTEAFF,.,TRBV2,TRBJ1-1,.
TGTGCCAGCAAGGGGGACAGAGCGACTTATGGCTACACCTTC,CASKGDRATYGYTF,.,TRBV7-2,TRBJ1-2,TRBD1
TGTGCCAGCAGCTTAATGGGTAGGGGACTTAATTCACCCCCCCACTTT,CASSLMGRGLNSPPHF,.,TRBV7-2,TRBJ1-6,.
TGTGCCAGCAGCCTAAACTTGGGGGGGCTACGTGGCTACACCTTC,CASSLNLGGLRGYTF,.,TRBV2,TRBJ1-2,.
TGTGCCAGCAGCCGTGCGGCTGGAGGGGAGCTGTTTTTT,CASSRAAGGELFF,.,TRBV11-3,TRBJ2-2,.
TGTGCCAGTAGTATATTGGCCCTAGCGGGAGTCAATGAGCAGTTCTTC,CASSILALAGVNEQFF,.,TRBV19,TRBJ2-1,TRBD2
TGTGCCAGCAGTCCCGGACAGACCCCCAATCAGCCCCAGCATTTT,CASSPGQTPNQPQHF,.,TRBV2,TRBJ1-5,.
TGTGCCATCAGTGAGCCGAAGACAGGGGTTTACGAGCAGTACTTC,CAISEPKTGVYEQYF,.,TRBV10-3,TRBJ2-7,TRBD1
TGTGCCAGCAGCAACCGGGAAAGTAATTCACCCCTCCACTTT,CASSNRESNSPLHF,.,TRBV9,TRBJ1-6,.
TGCGCCAGCAGCTTGACAGGGGAGGTTGGCTACACCTTC,CASSLTGEVGYTF,.,TRBV5-1,TRBJ1-2,TRBD1
TGTGCCAGCAGCTTAGAGGGCAGTTCACCCCTCCACTTT,CASSLEGSSPLHF,.,TRBV11-3,TRBJ1-6,.
TGTGCCAGCAGCCAACGGACTAGCGGTTACGAGCAGTACTTC,CASSQRTSGYEQYF,.,TRBV14,TRBJ2-7,TRBD2
TGTGCCAGCTCACGGGAAAAGACAGCTCTCACCGGGGAGCTGTTTTTT,CASSREKTALTGELFF,.,TRBV18,TRBJ2-2,.
TGTGCCAGCAGTGATAGTGGGGGAAATGAAAAACTGTTTTTT,CASSDSGGNEKLFF,.,TRBV25-1,TRBJ1-4,.
TGTGCCAGCAGTTCAGACAGGGCGGGACAGCCCCAGCATTTT,CASSSDRAGQPQHF,.,TRBV6-5,TRBJ1-5,TRBD1
TGCAGTGCTAGGGGGCGGGTAGAAGCTTTCTTT,CSARGRVEAFF,.,TRBV20-1,TRBJ1-1,.
TGTGCCAGCAGCGTAGGAGGCGGGGTTGATCGTAGGTACTTC,CASSVGGGVDRRYF,.,TRBV9,TRBJ2-7,.